The T cell receptor beta chain described here comes from a study of blood T cell repertoires in COVID-19. Study-level information: Collection of acute and convalescent COVID-19 samples took place in the United States, Italy and Spain. The analysed material was cDNA or gDNA that came from T cells, B-cell-depleted T cells, or PBMCs.

Germline CDR1 MNHEY, CDR2 SVGAGI. This CDR3 contains 13 residues. The V and J ends lost 2 bases and 10 bases respectively, with 9 bases between them. How the authors handled the data: Estimates of nucleated cell counts were drawn from the amplification of reference gene primers. Sequencing used immunoSEQ multiplex PCR; TCRdb keeps in-frame clones, though not all of them. V and J calls and clone size are given by that table; D and trimming were obtained from the DNA. The sample contains about 180,000 clones, under 85% of which appear only once. The rearrangement uses TRBV6-5 and TRBJ1-6; maybe TRBD1 (6 bases). The sample was peripheral blood. The clonotype originates from a human donor in a cohort sampled during active COVID-19. The CDR3 loop reads CASSYGQGSPLHF. The CDR3 DNA is TGTGCCAGCAGTTACGGGCAGGGGTCACCCCTCCACTTT.